Listed below are T cell receptor beta chains from one sample, sequenced in a study of OX40 agonist ivuxolimab in advanced cancers. Sequenced by immunoSEQ multiplex PCR; TCRdb stores in-frame clones only, minus some. Here the sample spans tens of thousands of clones, more than 90% being singletons. The sequencing used CD4+ or CD8+ T cells sorted from blood, collected in a trial of the OX40 agonist ivuxolimab. The source is an adult with an advanced solid tumor such as melanoma, head and neck, liver or kidney cancer. Each CDR3 is given without its conserved first and last residue.

v_call cdr3_aa
TRBV5-1 ASSAGGSTNNEQF
TRBV4-3 ASSQDSRGGKEKLF
TRBV4-2 ASSQDWYGGGIADTQY
TRBV6-4 ASSDPWYGKGDEQF
TRBV5-1 ASSTGQAPYEQY
TRBV6-5 ASSYSDRGSYEQY
TRBV28 ASSLQVAEAF
TRBV2 ASSGTPQRVTGELF
TRBV7-2 ASSLVSTTTDTQY
TRBV7-2 ASSVAGLSGANVLT
TRBV7-2 ASSLDIGSADTQY
TRBV27 ASSSRGGANVLT
TRBV9 ASSVVRDQGIFQETQY
TRBV30 AWRQQNTEAF
TRBV6-1 ASTERAGNYEQY
TRBV18 ASSPGEEYYGYT
TRBV19 ASSIAGRFVAYEQY
TRBV5-1 ASSSRTSGRAVGTGELF
TRBV6-6 ASRTGGTDTQY
TRBV5-1 ASSLAGQGYNEQF
TRBV5-1 ASREASGGADTQY
TRBV19 ASSIGQPNSPLH
TRBV7-3 ASSLDSSYNEQF
TRBV7-3 ASSRGGGGTDTQY
TRBV28 ASRKGQGPYNEQF
TRBV2 ASSPHPYTDQPQH
TRBV5-1 ASSLGLQGHHEQF
TRBV19 ASSVRQGANYGYT
TRBV5-1 ASSSLGLTTNEKLF
TRBV18 ASTIDRLRDTQY
TRBV28 ASRGTGAEQY
TRBV27 ASSFPQDKFYEQY
TRBV5-1 ASTLLEGSSEAF
TRBV5-1 ASSLSLAPGSTDTQY
TRBV7-2 ASSLVMGDEQF
TRBV18 ASSSYSGTSAVGGELF
TRBV21-1 ARPTGQGAGGYT
TRBV6-5 ASSSRVYSPLH
TRBV28 ASSPGTGHTEAF
TRBV5-1 ASSLVGYSGNTIY
TRBV5-1 ASSGEAGGLSNEQF
TRBV7-2 ASSSLGANSGNTIY
TRBV30 AWSRRQNGNQPQH
TRBV7-8 ASSSGLYNEQF
TRBV29-1 SVAQANTEAF
TRBV5-1 ASANLADTDTQY
TRBV7-8 ASSLALASSYEQY